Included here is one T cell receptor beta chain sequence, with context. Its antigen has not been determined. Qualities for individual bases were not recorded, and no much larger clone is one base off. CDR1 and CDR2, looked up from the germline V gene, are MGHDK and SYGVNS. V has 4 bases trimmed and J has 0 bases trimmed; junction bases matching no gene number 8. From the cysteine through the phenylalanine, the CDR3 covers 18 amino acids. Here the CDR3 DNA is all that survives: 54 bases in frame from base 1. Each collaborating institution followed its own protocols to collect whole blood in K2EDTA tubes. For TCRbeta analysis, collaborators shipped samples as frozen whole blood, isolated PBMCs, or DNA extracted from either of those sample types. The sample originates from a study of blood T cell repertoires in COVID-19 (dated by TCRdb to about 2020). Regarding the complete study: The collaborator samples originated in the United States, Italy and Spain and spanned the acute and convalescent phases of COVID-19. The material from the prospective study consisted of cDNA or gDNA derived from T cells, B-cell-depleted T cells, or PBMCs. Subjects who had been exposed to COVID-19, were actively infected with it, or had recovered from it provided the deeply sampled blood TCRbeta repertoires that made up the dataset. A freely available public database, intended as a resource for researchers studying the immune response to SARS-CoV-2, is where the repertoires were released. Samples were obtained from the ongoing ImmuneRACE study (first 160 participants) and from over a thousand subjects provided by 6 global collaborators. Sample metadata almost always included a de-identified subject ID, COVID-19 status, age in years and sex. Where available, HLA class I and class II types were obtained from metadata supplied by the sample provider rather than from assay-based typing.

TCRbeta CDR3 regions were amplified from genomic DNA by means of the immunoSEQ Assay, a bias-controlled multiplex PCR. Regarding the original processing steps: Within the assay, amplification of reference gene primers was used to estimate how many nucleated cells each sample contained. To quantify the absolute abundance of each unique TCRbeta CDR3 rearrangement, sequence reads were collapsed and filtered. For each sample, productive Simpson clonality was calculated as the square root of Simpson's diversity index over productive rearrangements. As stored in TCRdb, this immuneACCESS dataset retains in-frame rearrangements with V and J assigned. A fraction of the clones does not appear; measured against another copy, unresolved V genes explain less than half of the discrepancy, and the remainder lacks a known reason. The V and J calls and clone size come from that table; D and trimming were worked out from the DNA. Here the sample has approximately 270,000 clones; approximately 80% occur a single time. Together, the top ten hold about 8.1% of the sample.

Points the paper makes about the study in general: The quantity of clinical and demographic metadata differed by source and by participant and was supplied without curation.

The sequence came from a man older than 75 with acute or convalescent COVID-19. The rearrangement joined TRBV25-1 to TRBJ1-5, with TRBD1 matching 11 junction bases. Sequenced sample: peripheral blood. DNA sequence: TGTGCCAGCAGTGTCTCCGGACAGGGGGCTTATAGCAATCAGCCCCAGCATTTT. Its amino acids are CASSVSGQGAYSNQPQHF.